This TCR beta chain is from a study of T cells after yellow fever vaccination. Study-level findings and limits: Re-detected after boosting: most primary clones, more than 95% of CD4 and about 85% of CD8. Though weaker, the secondary response peaked faster, on day 5 versus 15. FACS-sorted repertoires could contain abundant clonotypes contaminating from the bulk population.

The ends were cut back, 4 bases at V and 7 bases at J, with 8 bases in the middle. This CDR3 comprises 11 residues. Germline values: CDR1 MDHEN, CDR2 SYDVKM. There are many counts of this clonotype. Its specificity is unknown. Making TCR cDNA involved 5'RACE template switching, which added UMIs and a universal primer site. TCRdb recomputed calls from the 5' RACE reads with MiXCR, one row per CDR3 protein. The data contain around 600,000 distinct CDR3 sequences, roughly 12% of them seen just once; the ten biggest clones take up 14% to 15%. The rearrangement links TRBV28 to TRBJ2-7; no clear D. The TCR sequence derives from a man between 25 and 39 years old who received the YFV17D yellow fever vaccine. Material: PBMCs, obtained on the day of the yellow fever booster vaccination. CDR3 sequence (DNA): TGTGCCAGCAGTTCGGCCTGGGAGCAGTACTTC. It yields the protein CASSSAWEQYF.